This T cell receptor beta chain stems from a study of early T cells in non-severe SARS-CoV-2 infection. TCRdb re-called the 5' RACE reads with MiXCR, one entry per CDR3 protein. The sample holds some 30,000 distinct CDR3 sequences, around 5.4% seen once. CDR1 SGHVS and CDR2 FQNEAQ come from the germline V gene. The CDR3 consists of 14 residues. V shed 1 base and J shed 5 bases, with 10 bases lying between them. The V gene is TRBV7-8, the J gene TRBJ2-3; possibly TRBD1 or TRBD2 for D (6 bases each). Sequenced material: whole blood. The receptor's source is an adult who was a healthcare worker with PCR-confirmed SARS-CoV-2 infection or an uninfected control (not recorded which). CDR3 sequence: CASSLDGGGDTQYF. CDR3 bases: TGTGCCAGCAGCTTAGATGGAGGGGGAGATACGCAGTATTTT.